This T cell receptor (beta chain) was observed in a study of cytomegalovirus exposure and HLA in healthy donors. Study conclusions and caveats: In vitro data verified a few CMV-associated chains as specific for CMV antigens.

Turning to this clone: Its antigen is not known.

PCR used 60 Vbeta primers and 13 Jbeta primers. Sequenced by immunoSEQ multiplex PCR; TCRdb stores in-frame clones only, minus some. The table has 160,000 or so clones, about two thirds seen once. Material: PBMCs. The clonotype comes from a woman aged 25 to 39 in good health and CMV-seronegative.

In DNA, the CDR3 is TGTGCCAGTAGAACAGGGAGCCCCTATAATTCACCCCTCCACTTT. Amino acid sequence: CASRTGSPYNSPLHF. The chain is built from TRBV19 and TRBJ1-6, with D perhaps TRBD1 (6 bases). Trimming stripped 6 bases from V and 2 bases from J, with 11 bases between. The CDR3 length is 15 residues. Germline V gene sequence: CDR1 LNHDA, CDR2 SQIVND (reference sequence).